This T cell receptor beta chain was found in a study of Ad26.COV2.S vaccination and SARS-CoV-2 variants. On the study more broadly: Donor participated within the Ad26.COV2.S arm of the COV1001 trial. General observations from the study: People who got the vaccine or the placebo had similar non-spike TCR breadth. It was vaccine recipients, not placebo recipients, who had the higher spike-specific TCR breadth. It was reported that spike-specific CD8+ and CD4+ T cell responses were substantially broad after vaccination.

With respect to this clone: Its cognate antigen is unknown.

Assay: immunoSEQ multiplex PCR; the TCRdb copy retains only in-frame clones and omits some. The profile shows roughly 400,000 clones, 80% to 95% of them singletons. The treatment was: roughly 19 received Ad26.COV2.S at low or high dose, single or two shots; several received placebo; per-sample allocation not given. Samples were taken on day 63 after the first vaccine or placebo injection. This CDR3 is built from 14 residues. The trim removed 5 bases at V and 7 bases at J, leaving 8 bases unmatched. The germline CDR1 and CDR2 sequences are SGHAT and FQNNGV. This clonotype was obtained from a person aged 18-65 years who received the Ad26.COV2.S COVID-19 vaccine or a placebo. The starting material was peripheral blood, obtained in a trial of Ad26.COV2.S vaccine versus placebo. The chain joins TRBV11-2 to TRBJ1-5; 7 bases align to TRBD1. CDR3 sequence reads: CASSLKQGSQPQHF. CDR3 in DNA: TGTGCCAGCAGCCTAAAACAGGGGTCGCAGCCCCAGCATTTT.